Described below is a single T cell receptor beta chain sequence and its context. The antigen remains unidentified. TCRdb processed the 5' RACE reads anew with MiXCR; each CDR3 protein has one entry. This sample has 700,000 or so distinct CDR3 sequences, with around 8.3% found just once. Each donor (without exception) was a healthy Caucasian. The CDR3 runs to 16 residues. The germline V gene has CDR1 SEHNR and CDR2 FQNEAQ (reference sequence). V shed 5 bases, J shed 5 bases, and the junction held 7 bases outside the gene matches. This sample stems from a study of identical twins. Notes on the study in general: Zero-insertion results could be subject to partial confounding by invariant MAIT and iNKT cells. Out-of-frame alpha sequences shared between twins exhibited an excess of low generation probability.

The sample was also reused in another study, on yellow fever vaccine responses in identical twins.

What was sequenced was PBMCs. V gene TRBV7-9 combines with J gene TRBJ2-3, with 13 positions matching TRBD2. This receptor was identified in a woman under 30 in good health. The CDR3 DNA reads as TGTGCCAGCAGCCGGACTAGCGGGAGCGGGAAAGATACGCAGTATTTT. This sequence encodes CASSRTSGSGKDTQYF.